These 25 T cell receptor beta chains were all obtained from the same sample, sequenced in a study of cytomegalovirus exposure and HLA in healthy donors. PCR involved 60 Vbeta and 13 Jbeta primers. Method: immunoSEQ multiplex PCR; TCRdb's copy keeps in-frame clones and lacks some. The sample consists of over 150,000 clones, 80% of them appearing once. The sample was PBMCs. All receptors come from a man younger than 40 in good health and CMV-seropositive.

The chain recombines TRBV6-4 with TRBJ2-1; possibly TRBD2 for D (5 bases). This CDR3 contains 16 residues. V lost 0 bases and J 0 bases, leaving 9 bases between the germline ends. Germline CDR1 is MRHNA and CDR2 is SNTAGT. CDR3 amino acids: CASSDSTEGSYNEQFF. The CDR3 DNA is TGTGCCAGCAGTGACTCAACCGAGGGCTCCTACAATGAGCAGTTCTTC.

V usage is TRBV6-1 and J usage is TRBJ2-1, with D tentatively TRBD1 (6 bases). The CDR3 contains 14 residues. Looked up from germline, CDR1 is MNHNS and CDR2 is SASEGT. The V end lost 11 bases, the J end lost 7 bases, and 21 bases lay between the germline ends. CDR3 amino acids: CASHPQGLRNEQFF. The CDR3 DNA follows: TGTGCCTCCCATCCCCAGGGGTTGAGGAATGAGCAGTTCTTC.

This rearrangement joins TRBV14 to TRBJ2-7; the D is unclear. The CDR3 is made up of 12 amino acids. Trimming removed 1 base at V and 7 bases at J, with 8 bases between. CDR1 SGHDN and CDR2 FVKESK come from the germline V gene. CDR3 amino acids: CASSQGAGEQYF. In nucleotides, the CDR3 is TGTGCCAGCAGCCAAGGGGCCGGAGAGCAGTACTTC.

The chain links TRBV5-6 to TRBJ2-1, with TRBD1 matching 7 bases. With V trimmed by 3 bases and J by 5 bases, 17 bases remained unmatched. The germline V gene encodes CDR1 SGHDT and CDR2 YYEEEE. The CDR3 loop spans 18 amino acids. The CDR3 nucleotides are TGTGCCAGCAGCTCGGACTTGGAGACAGGGATACGGGACAATGAGCAGTTCTTC. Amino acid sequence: CASSSDLETGIRDNEQFF.

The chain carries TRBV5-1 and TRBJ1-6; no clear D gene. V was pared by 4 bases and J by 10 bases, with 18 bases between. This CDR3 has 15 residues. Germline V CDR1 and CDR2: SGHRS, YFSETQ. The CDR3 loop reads CASSTGVGSGSPLHF. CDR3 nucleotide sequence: TGCGCCAGCAGCACCGGTGTGGGCTCGGGATCACCCCTCCACTTT.

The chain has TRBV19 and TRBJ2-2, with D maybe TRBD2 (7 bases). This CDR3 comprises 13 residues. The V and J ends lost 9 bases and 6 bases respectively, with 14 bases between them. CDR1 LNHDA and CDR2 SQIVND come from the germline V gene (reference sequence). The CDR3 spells CASQQGGAGELFF. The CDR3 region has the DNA TGTGCCAGCCAACAGGGAGGGGCCGGGGAGCTGTTTTTT. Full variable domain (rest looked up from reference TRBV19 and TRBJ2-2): DGGITQSPKYLFRKEGQNVTLSCEQNLNHDAMYWYRQDPGQGLRLIYYSQIVNDFQKGDIAEGYSVSREKKESFPLTVTSAQKNPTAFYLCASQQGGAGELFFGEGSRLTVL.

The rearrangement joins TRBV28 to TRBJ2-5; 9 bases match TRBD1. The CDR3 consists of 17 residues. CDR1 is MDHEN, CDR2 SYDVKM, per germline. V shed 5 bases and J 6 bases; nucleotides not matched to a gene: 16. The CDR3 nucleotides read TGTGCCAGCAGTCCCATCACCGGGACAGGGTCCTCTCAGACCCAGTACTTC. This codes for CASSPITGTGSSQTQYF.

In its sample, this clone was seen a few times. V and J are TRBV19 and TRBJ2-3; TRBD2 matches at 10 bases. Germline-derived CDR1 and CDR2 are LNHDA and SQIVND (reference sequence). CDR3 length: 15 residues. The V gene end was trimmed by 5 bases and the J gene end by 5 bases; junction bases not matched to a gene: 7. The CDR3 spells CASSPSGGAVDTQYF. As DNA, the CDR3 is TGTGCCAGTAGTCCGAGCGGGGGGGCTGTAGATACGCAGTATTTT.

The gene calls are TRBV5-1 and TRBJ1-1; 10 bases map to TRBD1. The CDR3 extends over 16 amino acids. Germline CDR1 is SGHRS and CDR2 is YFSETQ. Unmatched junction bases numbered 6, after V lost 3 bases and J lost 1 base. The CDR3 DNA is TGCGCCAGCAGCTCTGGGGACAGGGGTAAGAACACTGAAGCTTTCTTT. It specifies CASSSGDRGKNTEAFF.

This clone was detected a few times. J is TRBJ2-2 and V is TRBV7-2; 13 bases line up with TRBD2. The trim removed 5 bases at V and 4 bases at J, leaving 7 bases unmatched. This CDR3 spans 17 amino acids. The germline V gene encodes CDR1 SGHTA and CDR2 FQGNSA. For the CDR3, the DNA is TGTGCCAGCAGCCGGACTAGCGGGAGCGTGGGCACCGGGGAGCTGTTTTTT. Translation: CASSRTSGSVGTGELFF.

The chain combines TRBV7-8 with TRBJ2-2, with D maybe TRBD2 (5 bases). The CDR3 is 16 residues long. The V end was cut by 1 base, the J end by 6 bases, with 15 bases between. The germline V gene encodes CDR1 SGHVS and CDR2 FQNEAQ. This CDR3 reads CASSLDLPPGAGELFF. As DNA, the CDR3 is TGTGCCAGCAGCTTAGATCTGCCTCCCGGGGCCGGGGAGCTGTTTTTT.

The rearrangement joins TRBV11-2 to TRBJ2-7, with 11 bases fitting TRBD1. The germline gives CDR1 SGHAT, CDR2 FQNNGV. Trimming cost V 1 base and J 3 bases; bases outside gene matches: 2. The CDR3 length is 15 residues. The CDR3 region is CASSLGTGGFYEQYF. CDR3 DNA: TGTGCCAGCAGCTTAGGGACAGGGGGCTTCTACGAGCAGTACTTC.

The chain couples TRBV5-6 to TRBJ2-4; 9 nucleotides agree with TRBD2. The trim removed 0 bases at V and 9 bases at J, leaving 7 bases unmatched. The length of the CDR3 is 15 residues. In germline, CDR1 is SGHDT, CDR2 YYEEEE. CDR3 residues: CASSLVTSGFSIQYF. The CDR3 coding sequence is TGTGCCAGCAGCTTGGTTACTAGCGGGTTCAGCATTCAGTACTTC.

CDR3 DNA: TGTGCCAGCAGCTTATGGCCTAGCGGGATAGCCTACAATGAGCAGTTCTTC. Translating gives CASSLWPSGIAYNEQFF. The chain couples TRBV7-9 to TRBJ2-1; TRBD2 matches at 9 bases. With V trimmed by 2 bases and J by 2 bases, 7 bases remained unmatched. Germline assignment: CDR1 SEHNR and CDR2 FQNEAQ (reference sequence). CDR3 length equals 17 residues.

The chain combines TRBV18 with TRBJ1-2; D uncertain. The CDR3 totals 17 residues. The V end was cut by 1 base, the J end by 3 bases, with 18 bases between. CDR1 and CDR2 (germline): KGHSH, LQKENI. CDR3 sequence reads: CASSPQTGPLGDYGYTF. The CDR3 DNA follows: TGTGCCAGCTCACCACAGACTGGCCCCCTTGGAGACTATGGCTACACCTTC.

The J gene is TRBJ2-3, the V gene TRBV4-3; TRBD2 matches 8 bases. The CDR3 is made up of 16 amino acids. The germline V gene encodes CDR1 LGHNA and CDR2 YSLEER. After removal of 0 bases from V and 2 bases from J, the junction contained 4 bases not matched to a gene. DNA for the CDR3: TGCGCCAGCAGCCAAGATCCGGGGGGGGACACAGATACGCAGTATTTT. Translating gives CASSQDPGGDTDTQYF.

This CDR3 is CSVEASGLAGEWTKNIQYF. Written as DNA, the CDR3 is TGCAGCGTTGAGGCGTCTGGACTAGCGGGGGAATGGACCAAAAACATTCAGTACTTC. The rearrangement uses TRBV29-1 and TRBJ2-4; 13 bases match TRBD2. The CDR3 runs 19 residues. J gave up 2 bases and V 3 bases, and 13 bases lay outside the gene matches. The germline V gene has CDR1 SQVTM and CDR2 ANQGSEA.

The DNA for the CDR3 is TGTGCCAGCAGCCGGACTAGCGGCCCACAAGAGACCCAGTACTTC. This codes for CASSRTSGPQETQYF. The rearrangement links TRBV5-4 to TRBJ2-5; 10 bases agree with TRBD2. This CDR3 has 15 residues. From germline, CDR1 is SGHNT and CDR2 YYREEE (reference sequence). V lost 4 bases to trimming and J lost 2 bases; unmatched junction nucleotides: 5.

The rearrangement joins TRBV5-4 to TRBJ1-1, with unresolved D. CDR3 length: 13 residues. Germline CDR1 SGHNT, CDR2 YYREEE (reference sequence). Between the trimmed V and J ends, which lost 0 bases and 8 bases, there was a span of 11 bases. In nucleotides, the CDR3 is TGTGCCAGCAGCTTGGAGCGACGCGAAGAAGCTTTCTTT. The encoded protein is CASSLERREEAFF.

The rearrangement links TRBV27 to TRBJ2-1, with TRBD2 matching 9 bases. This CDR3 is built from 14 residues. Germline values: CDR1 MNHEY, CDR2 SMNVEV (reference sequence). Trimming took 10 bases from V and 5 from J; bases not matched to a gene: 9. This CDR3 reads CATRTSVRHNEQFF. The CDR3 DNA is TGTGCCACCCGGACTAGCGTGAGACACAATGAGCAGTTCTTC.

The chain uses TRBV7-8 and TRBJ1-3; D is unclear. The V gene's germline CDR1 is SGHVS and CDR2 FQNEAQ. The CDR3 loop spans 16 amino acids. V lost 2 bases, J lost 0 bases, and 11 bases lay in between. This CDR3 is CASSLSDGNSGNTIYF. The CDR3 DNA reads TGTGCCAGCAGCTTAAGCGACGGAAACTCTGGAAACACCATATATTTT. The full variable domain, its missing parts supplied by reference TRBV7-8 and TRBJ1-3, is GAGVSQSPRYKVAKRGQDVALRCDPISGHVSLFWYQQALGQGPEFLTYFQNEAQLDKSGLPSDRFFAERPEGSVSTLKIQRTQQEDSAVYLCASSLSDGNSGNTIYFGEGSWLTVV.

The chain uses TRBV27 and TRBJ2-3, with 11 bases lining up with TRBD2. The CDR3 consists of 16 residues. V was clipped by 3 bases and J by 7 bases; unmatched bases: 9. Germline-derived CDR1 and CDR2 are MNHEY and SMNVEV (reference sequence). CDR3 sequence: CASSFSASGRLNTQYF. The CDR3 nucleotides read TGTGCCAGCAGTTTTTCGGCTAGCGGGAGGCTGAATACGCAGTATTTT.

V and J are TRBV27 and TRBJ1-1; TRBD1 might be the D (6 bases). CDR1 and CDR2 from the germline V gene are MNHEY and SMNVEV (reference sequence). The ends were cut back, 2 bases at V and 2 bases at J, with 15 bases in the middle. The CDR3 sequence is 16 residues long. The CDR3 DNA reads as TGTGCCAGCAGTTTAACTCCGGGACACGTCAACACTGAAGCTTTCTTT. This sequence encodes CASSLTPGHVNTEAFF.

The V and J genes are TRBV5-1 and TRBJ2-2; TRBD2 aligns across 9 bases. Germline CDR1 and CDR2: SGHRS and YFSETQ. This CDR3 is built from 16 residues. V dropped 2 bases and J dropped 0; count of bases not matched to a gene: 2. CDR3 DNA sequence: TGCGCCAGCAGCTTTAGCGGGGGCCCGAACACCGGGGAGCTGTTTTTT. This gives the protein CASSFSGGPNTGELFF.

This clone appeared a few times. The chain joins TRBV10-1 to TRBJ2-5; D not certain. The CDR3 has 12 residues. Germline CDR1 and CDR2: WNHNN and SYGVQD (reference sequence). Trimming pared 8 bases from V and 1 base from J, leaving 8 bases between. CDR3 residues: CASSRGQETQYF. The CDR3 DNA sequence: TGCGCCAGCTCACGAGGCCAAGAGACCCAGTACTTC.